This T cell receptor (beta chain) was retrieved from a study of CD8 T cell repertoires and HIV-1 epitope variants. Study summary: Separate wells received one of Twenty-five Gag or Nef variant peptides. Controls were a CMV, EBV and flu pool, Ebola AY9, and no peptide. Equal numbers of autologous T cell-negative cells presented antigen to enriched T cells. Epitopes were three Gag families plus Nef HW9 and YT9.

TCRdb keeps only in-frame clones here, not all; method: immunoSEQ multiplex PCR. The sample carries a few thousand clones, 60% to 75% recorded once. Concerning this clone itself: Its antigen is not known.

CDR1 is LGHNA, CDR2 YSLEER, per germline. V gave up 4 bases and J gave up 7 bases; unmatched junction bases: 8. The CDR3 extends over 16 amino acids. The TCR comes from a male donor with HIV. Sequenced input: cultured CD8+ T cells derived from PBMCs. This chain connects TRBV4-3 to TRBJ2-1; 12 positions match TRBD1. The CDR3 is CASSPTGTGGLNEQFF. The CDR3 DNA is TGCGCCAGCAGCCCCACGGGGACAGGGGGCTTAAATGAGCAGTTCTTC.